This paragraph reports one T cell receptor (beta chain). What it binds is unknown. This sample is part of a study of graft-versus-host responses after intestinal transplantation. Only in-frame clones appear in the TCRdb table, and some are missing; sequencing was by immunoSEQ multiplex PCR. The data contain over 55,000 clones, about 87% of them singletons. This receptor was taken from a human donor who was the organ donor for an intestinal transplant. This specimen was unstimulated CD4+ T cells sorted from spleen or lymph node cells, taken before transplant.

The DNA for the CDR3 is TGTGCCAGCAGCTTAGTTCCCGGGTACGAGCAGTACGTC. Protein product: CASSLVPGYEQYV. The chain has TRBV7-8 and TRBJ2-7; D ambiguous. The CDR3 has 13 amino acids. Germline CDR1 and CDR2: SGHVS and FQNEAQ. Trimming left V 1 base short and J 4 bases short, with 8 bases between.